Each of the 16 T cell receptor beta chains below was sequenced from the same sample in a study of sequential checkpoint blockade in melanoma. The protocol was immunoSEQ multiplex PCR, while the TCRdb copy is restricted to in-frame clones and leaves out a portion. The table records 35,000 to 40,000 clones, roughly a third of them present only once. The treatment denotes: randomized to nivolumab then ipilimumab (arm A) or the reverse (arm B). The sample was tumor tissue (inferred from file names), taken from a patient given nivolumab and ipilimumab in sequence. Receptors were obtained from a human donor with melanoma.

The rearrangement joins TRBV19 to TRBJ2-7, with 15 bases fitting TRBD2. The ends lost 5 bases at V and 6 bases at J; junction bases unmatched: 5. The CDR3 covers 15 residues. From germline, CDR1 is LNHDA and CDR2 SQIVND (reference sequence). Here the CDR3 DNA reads TGTGCCAGTAGTGCGGGGACTAGCGGGAGGAGCGAGCAGTACTTC. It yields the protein CASSAGTSGRSEQYF.

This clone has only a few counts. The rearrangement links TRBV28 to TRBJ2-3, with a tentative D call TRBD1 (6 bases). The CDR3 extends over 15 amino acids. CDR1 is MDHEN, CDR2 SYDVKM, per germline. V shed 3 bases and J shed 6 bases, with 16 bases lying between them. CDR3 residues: CASSLGDRRTDTQYF. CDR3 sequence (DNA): TGTGCCAGCAGTTTGGGAGACAGGAGGACGGATACGCAGTATTTT.

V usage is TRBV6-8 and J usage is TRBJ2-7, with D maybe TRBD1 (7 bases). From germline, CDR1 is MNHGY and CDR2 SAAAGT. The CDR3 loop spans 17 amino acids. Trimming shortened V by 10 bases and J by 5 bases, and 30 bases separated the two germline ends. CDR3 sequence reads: CAIRPILPGEGANEQYF. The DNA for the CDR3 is TGTGCCATCAGGCCGATATTACCGGGAGAGGGGGCCAACGAGCAGTACTTC.

CDR3 amino acids: CASHRDLETQYF. DNA of the CDR3: TGTGCCAGCCACAGGGACCTCGAGACCCAGTACTTC. The chain uses TRBV2 and TRBJ2-5, with D maybe TRBD1 (6 bases). The CDR3 is 12 amino acids. The V gene lost 8 bases and the J gene lost 5 bases, with 12 bases spanning the gap. CDR1 and CDR2 (germline): SNHLY, FYNNEI.

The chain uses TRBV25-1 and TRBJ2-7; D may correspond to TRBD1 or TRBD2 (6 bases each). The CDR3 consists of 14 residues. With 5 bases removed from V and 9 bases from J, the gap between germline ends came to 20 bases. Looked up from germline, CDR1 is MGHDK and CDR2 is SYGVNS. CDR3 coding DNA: TGTGCCAGCAGTTGGGCAGGGGAGGAATGGAGGCAGTACTTC. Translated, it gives CASSWAGEEWRQYF.

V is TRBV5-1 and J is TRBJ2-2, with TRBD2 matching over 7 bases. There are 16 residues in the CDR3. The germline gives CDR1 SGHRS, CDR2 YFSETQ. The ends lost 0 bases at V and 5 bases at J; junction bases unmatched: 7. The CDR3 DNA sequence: TGCGCCAGCAGCTTGGGCTACGGGGGGAGTACCGGGGAGCTGTTTTTT. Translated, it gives CASSLGYGGSTGELFF.

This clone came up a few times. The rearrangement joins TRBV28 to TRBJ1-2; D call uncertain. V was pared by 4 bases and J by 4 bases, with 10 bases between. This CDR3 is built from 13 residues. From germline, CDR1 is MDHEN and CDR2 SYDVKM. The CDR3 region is CASSSRTVYGYTF. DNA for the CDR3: TGTGCCAGCAGTTCACGGACGGTCTATGGCTACACCTTC.

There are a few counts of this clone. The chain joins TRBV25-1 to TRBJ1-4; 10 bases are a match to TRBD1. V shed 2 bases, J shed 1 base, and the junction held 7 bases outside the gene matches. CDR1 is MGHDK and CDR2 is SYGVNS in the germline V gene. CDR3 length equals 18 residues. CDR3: CASSEGQGGYGTNEKLFF. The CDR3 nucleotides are TGTGCCAGCAGTGAAGGACAGGGGGGGTACGGAACTAATGAAAAACTGTTTTTT. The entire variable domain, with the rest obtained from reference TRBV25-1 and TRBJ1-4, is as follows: EADIYQTPRYLVIGTGKKITLECSQTMGHDKMYWYQQDPGMELHLIHYSYGVNSTEKGDLSSESTVSRIRTEHFPLTLESARPSHTSQYLCASSEGQGGYGTNEKLFFGSGTQLSVL.

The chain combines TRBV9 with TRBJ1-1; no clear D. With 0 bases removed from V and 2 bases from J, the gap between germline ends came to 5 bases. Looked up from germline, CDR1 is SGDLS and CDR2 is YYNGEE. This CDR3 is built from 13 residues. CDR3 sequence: CASSVDFNTEAFF. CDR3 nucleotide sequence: TGTGCCAGCAGCGTAGATTTTAACACTGAAGCTTTCTTT.

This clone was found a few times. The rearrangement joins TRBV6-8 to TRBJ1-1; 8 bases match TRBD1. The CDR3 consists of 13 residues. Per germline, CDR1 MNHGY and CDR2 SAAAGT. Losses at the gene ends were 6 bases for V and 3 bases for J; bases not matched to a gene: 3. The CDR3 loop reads CASSRGLDTEAFF. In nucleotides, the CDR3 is TGTGCCAGCAGCAGGGGGCTGGACACTGAAGCTTTCTTT.

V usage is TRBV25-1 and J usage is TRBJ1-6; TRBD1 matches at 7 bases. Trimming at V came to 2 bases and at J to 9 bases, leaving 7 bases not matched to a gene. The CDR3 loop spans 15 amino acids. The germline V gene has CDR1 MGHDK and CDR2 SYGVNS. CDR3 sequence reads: CASSEPDRVGSPLHF. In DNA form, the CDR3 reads TGTGCCAGCAGTGAACCCGACAGGGTAGGTTCACCCCTCCACTTT.

The CDR3 sequence is CASSIRTGSNQPQHF. CDR3 sequence (DNA): TGTGCCAGTAGTATCCGGACAGGGAGCAATCAGCCCCAGCATTTT. V and J are TRBV19 and TRBJ1-5, with TRBD1 matching over 8 bases. V dropped 3 bases and J dropped 1; count of bases not matched to a gene: 2. The CDR3 covers 15 residues. Germline V gives CDR1 LNHDA, CDR2 SQIVND (reference sequence).

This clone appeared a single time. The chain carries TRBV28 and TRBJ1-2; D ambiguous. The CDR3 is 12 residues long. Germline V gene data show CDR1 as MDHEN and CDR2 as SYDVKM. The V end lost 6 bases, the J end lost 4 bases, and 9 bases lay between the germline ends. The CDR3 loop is CASSLNAYGYTF. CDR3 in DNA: TGTGCCAGCAGCCTTAACGCCTATGGCTACACCTTC.

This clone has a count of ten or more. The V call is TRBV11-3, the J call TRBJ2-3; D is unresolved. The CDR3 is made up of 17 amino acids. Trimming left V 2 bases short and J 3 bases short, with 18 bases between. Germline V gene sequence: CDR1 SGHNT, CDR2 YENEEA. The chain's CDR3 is CASSLSKGHTLTDTQYF. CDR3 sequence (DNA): TGTGCCAGCAGCTTATCCAAGGGCCATACGTTAACAGATACGCAGTATTTT.

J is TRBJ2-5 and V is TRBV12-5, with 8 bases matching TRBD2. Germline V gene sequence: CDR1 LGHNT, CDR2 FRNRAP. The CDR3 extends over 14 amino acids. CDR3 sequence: CASTQAAGGETQYF. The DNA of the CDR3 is TGTGCCAGCACCCAAGCGGCGGGAGGAGAGACCCAGTACTTC.

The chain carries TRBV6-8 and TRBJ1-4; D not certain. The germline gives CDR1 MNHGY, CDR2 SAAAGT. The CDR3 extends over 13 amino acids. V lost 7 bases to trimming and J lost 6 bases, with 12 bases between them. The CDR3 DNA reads TGTGCCAGCACTAGGAAGGTGGATGAAAAACTGTTTTTT. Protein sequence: CASTRKVDEKLFF.